One and the same sample provided the 5 T cell receptor beta chains below, sequenced in a study of control samples from healthy donors and cancer patients. Only in-frame clones appear in the TCRdb table, and some are missing; sequencing was by immunoSEQ multiplex PCR. Here the sample spans about 82,000 clones, over 75% being singletons. The sequenced material came from blood. Receptors originate from a man aged 50 to 59 in good health.

The sample holds one count of this clone. The chain joins TRBV6-2 or TRBV6-3 to TRBJ2-1; D gene uncertain. The CDR3 extends over 13 amino acids. The V and J ends lost 6 bases and 5 bases respectively, with 11 bases between them. CDR1 and CDR2 (germline): MNHEY, SVGEGT. The CDR3 DNA reads as TGTGCCAGCAGCGAGGCAGAACACAATGAGCAGTTCTTC. This translates into CASSEAEHNEQFF.

The genes are TRBV4-3 and TRBJ1-3; no clear D. CDR1 LGHNA and CDR2 YSLEER come from the germline V gene. The CDR3 covers 17 residues. Trimming stripped 0 bases from V and 0 bases from J, with 12 bases between. CDR3 region: CASSQDVRPLSGNTIYF. The CDR3 DNA is TGCGCCAGCAGCCAAGATGTCAGGCCGCTCTCTGGAAACACCATATATTTT.

This rearrangement joins TRBV6-2 or TRBV6-3 to TRBJ2-5; D uncertain. The CDR3 has 10 amino acids. CDR1 and CDR2 (germline): MNHEY, SVGEGT. Trimming pared 6 bases from V and 5 bases from J, leaving 4 bases between. CDR3 in DNA: TGTGCCAGCAGCAGGGAGACCCAGTACTTC. It specifies CASSRETQYF.

This chain joins TRBV6-2 or TRBV6-3 and TRBJ1-2; 8 bases line up with TRBD1. The CDR3 totals 13 residues. The germline V gene has CDR1 MNHEY and CDR2 SVGEGT. V dropped 6 bases and J dropped 9; count of bases not matched to a gene: 9. The CDR3 DNA sequence: TGTGCCAGCAGCCCACCCGGACAGGGCAGCTACACCTTC. Translating it yields CASSPPGQGSYTF.

The V gene is TRBV7-9, the J gene TRBJ2-1; TRBD2 matches 10 bases. V lost 6 bases and J lost 7; bases outside the gene matches: 12. Germline V gene sequence: CDR1 SEHNR, CDR2 FQNEAQ (reference sequence). CDR3 length: 16 residues. The CDR3 is CASRPYSGRSWNEQFF. The CDR3 bases are TGTGCCAGCAGACCATATAGCGGGAGGTCCTGGAATGAGCAGTTCTTC.